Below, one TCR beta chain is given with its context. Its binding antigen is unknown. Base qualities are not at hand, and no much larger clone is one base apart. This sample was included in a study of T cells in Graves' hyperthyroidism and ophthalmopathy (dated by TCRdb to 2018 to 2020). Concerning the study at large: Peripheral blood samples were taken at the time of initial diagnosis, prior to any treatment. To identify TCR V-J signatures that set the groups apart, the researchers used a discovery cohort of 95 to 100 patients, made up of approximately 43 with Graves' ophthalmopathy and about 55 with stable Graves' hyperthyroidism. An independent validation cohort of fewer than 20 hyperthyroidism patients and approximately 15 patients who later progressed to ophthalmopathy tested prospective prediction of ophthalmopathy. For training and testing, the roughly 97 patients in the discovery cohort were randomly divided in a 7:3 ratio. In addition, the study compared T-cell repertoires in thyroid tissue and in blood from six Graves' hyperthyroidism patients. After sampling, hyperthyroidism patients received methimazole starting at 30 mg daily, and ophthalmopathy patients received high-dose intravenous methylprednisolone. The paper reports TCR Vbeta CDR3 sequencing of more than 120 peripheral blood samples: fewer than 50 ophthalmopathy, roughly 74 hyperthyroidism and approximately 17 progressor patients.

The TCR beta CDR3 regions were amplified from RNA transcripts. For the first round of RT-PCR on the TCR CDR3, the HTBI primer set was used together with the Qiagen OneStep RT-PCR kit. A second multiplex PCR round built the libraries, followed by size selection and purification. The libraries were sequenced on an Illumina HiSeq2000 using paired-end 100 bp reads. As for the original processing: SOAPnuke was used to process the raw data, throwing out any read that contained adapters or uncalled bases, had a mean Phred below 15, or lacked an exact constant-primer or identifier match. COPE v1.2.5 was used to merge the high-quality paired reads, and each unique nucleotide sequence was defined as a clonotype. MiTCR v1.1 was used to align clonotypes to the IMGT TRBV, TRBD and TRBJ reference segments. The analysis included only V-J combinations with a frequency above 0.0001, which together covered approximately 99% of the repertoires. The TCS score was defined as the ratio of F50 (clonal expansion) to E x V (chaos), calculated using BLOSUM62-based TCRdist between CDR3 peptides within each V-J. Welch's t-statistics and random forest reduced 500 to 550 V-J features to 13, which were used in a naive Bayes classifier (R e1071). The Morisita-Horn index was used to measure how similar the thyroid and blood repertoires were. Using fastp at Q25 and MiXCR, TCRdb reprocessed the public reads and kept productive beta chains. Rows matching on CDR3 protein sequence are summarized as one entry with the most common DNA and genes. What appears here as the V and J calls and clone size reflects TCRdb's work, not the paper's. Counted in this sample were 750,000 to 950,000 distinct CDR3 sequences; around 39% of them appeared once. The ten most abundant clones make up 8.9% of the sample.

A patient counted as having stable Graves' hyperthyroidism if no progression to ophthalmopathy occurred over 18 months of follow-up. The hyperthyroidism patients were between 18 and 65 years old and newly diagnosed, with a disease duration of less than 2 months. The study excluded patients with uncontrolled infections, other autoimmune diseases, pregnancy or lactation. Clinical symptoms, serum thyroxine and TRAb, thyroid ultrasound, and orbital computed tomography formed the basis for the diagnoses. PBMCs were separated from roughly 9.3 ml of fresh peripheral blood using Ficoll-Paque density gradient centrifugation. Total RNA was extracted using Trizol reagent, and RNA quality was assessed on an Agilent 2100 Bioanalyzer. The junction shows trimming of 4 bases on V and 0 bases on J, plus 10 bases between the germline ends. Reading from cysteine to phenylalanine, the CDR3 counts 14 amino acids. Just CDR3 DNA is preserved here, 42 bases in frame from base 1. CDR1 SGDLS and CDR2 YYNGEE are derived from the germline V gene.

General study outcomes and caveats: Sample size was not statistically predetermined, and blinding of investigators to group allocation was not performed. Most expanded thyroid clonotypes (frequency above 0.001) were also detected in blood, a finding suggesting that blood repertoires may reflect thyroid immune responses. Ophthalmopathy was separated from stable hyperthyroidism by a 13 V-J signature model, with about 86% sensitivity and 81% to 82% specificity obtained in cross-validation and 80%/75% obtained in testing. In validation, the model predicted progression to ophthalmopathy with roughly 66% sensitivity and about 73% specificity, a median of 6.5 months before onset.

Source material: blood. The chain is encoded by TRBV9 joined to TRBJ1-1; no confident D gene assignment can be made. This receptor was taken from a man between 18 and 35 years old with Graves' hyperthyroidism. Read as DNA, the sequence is TGTGCCAGCAGCCAACTCCCCATGAACACTGAAGCTTTCTTT. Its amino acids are CASSQLPMNTEAFF.